These 27 T cell receptor beta chains were sequenced from one sample in a study of human T cells and chemical hapten exposure. Time point reported: patch test 2, 6 weeks after DPC sensitization. The sample's treatment: therapeutic diphenylcyclopropenone sensitization with weekly scalp DPC. Using its own MiXCR run on the RACE reads, TCRdb lists one record per CDR3 protein. Among tens of thousands of distinct CDR3 sequences listed, less than 8% were seen once. The sequences come from whole blood, collected in connection with sensitization to the hapten diphenylcyclopropenone (DPC). These receptors were collected from a woman in her thirties with alopecia areata. Some clones in this sample may be carry-over from other donors' samples.

The chain combines TRBV7-9 with TRBJ1-2, with D unresolved. Trimming removed 3 bases at V and 6 bases at J, with 17 bases between. Germline V gene sequence: CDR1 SEHNR, CDR2 FQNEAQ (reference sequence). The CDR3 runs 15 residues. CDR3 residues: CASSFLQVGMDGYTF. Here the CDR3 DNA reads TGTGCCAGCAGCTTCCTGCAGGTCGGCATGGATGGCTACACCTTC.

This sequence joins TRBV12-3 or TRBV12-4 and TRBJ2-7; 7 positions agree with TRBD1. The CDR3 runs 15 residues. With 6 bases clipped from V and 1 base from J, the junction kept 9 bases outside the gene matches. The CDR3 DNA reads TGTGCCAGCAGCCAGGACCCACAGGGGTCCTACGAGCAGTACTTC. It translates to CASSQDPQGSYEQYF.

This clonotype has ten or more counts. CDR3 coding DNA: TGTGCCAGCAGACAACAGGGAGGTCAGCCCCAGCATTTT. It yields the protein CASRQQGGQPQHF. The chain has TRBV6-2 or TRBV6-3 and TRBJ1-5; possible D gene TRBD1, 6 bases. This CDR3 is 13 amino acids long. The ends were cut back, 6 bases at V and 6 bases at J, with 12 bases in the middle. Germline V gene lookup returns CDR1 MNHEY and CDR2 SVGEGT.

The sample holds many counts of this clonotype. The chain couples TRBV14 to TRBJ2-1; D gene unclear. Germline CDR1 and CDR2: SGHDN and FVKESK. The germline V and J ends were trimmed by 0 bases and 15 bases, with 15 bases remaining between them. This CDR3 comprises 13 residues. The CDR3 region has the DNA TGTGCCAGCAGCCAAGATCTGCTAGGTCGGACGTTCTTC. It is translated as CASSQDLLGRTFF. Based on the CDR3 plus reference TRBV14 and TRBJ2-1, the full variable domain is EAGVTQFPSHSVIEKGQTVTLRCDPISGHDNLYWYRRVMGKEIKFLLHFVKESKQDESGMPNNRFLAERTGGTYSTLKVQPAELEDSGVYFCASSQDLLGRTFFGPGTRLTVL.

There are many counts of this clonotype. The rearrangement uses TRBV20-1 and TRBJ1-2; perhaps TRBD1 as D (6 bases). This CDR3 has 15 residues. V was trimmed by 0 bases and J by 6 bases, leaving 17 bases between them. Per germline, CDR1 DFQATT and CDR2 SNEGSKA (reference sequence). The CDR3 sequence: CSAREYSGDTDGYTF. For the CDR3, the DNA is TGCAGTGCTAGAGAGTATAGTGGGGACACAGATGGCTACACCTTC.

The CDR3 sequence: CASSTRLAGGPGWEQFF. As DNA, the CDR3 is TGTGCCAGTAGTACCCGTCTAGCGGGGGGGCCCGGTTGGGAGCAGTTCTTC. This chain links TRBV19 with TRBJ2-1, with 12 bases lining up with TRBD2. CDR1 LNHDA and CDR2 SQIVND come from the germline V gene (reference sequence). The CDR3 covers 17 residues. V lost 4 bases to trimming and J lost 10 bases; unmatched junction nucleotides: 14.

This chain joins TRBV20-1 and TRBJ2-1; D possibly matches TRBD1 or TRBD2 (5 bases each). Germline CDR1 DFQATT, CDR2 SNEGSKA (reference sequence). The V gene lost 0 bases and the J gene lost 2 bases, with 11 bases spanning the gap. There are 15 residues in the CDR3. The CDR3 DNA reads as TGCAGTGCTAGAGAAAGAGGGGTCGCCTACAATGAGCAGTTCTTC. As protein: CSARERGVAYNEQFF.

The CDR3 DNA sequence: TGCGCCAGCAGCTTGTTCAGGGGGGCTGACTATGGCTACACCTTC. Its protein is CASSLFRGADYGYTF. The chain carries TRBV5-1 and TRBJ1-2; TRBD1 agrees at 7 bases. This CDR3 comprises 15 residues. Trimming at V came to 1 base and at J to 3 bases, leaving 6 bases not matched to a gene. Per germline, CDR1 SGHRS and CDR2 YFSETQ. The complete variable domain, with remaining parts taken from reference TRBV5-1 and TRBJ1-2, reads KAGVTQTPRYLIKTRGQQVTLSCSPISGHRSVSWYQQTPGQGLQFLFEYFSETQRNKGNFPGRFSGRQFSNSRSEMNVSTLELGDSALYLCASSLFRGADYGYTFGSGTRLTVV.

This clonotype appeared many times. This sequence joins TRBV7-9 and TRBJ1-1, with D possibly TRBD1 on 6 matching bases. Trimming took off 1 base at V and 6 bases at J, with 9 bases between the two ends. Germline loops: CDR1 SEHNR, CDR2 FQNEAQ (reference sequence). The CDR3 totals 13 residues. CDR3 sequence (DNA): TGTGCCAGCAGCTTAGATGCAGGGGCTGAAGCTTTCTTT. Encoded protein: CASSLDAGAEAFF.

This clonotype was counted at least ten times. The CDR3 nucleotides are TGTGCCAGCAGCCCGCTCCTGACCAATGAGCAGTTCTTC. Amino acids: CASSPLLTNEQFF. J is TRBJ2-1 and V is TRBV11-2; D gene uncertain. The CDR3 consists of 13 residues. Looked up from germline, CDR1 is SGHAT and CDR2 is FQNNGV. Trimming took off 5 bases at V and 6 bases at J, with 11 bases between the two ends. The whole variable domain, filled in from reference TRBV11-2 and TRBJ2-1, reads EAGVAQSPRYKIIEKRQSVAFWCNPISGHATLYWYQQILGQGPKLLIQFQNNGVVDDSQLPKDRFSAERLKGVDSTLKIQPAKLEDSAVYLCASSPLLTNEQFFGPGTRLTVL.

The sample holds many counts of this clonotype. J is TRBJ2-4 and V is TRBV14; 10 bases match TRBD1. The V gene's germline CDR1 is SGHDN and CDR2 FVKESK. V shed 5 bases and J 6 bases; nucleotides not matched to a gene: 4. The CDR3 runs 14 residues. CDR3 sequence reads: CASSEGQGRNIQYF. The CDR3 DNA reads as TGTGCCAGCAGCGAGGGACAGGGGAGAAACATTCAGTACTTC.

The V call is TRBV5-1, the J call TRBJ1-4; D perhaps matches TRBD1 (5 bases). There are 14 residues in the CDR3. The germline V gene has CDR1 SGHRS and CDR2 YFSETQ. The V gene lost 4 bases and the J gene lost 7 bases, with 14 bases spanning the gap. The CDR3 DNA reads TGCGCCAGCAGCCCGGGACGGCCCGGTGAAAAACTGTTTTTT. Protein: CASSPGRPGEKLFF.

This clonotype was detected many times. The V and J genes are TRBV4-1 and TRBJ2-1; the match to TRBD2 covers 11 bases. Germline assignment: CDR1 MGHRA and CDR2 YSYEKL. The CDR3 consists of 18 residues. J gave up 5 bases and V 3 bases, and 12 bases lay outside the gene matches. For the CDR3, the DNA is TGCGCCAGCAGCCAGGTCCCCGGGGGGACTAGCGGAAACAATGAGCAGTTCTTC. Its protein product is CASSQVPGGTSGNNEQFF.

This clonotype was counted many times. V is TRBV5-6 and J is TRBJ1-3; D not resolved. Trimming removed 0 bases from V and 0 bases from J, with 10 bases in between. The length of the CDR3 is 16 residues. Germline V gene sequence: CDR1 SGHDT, CDR2 YYEEEE. CDR3 nucleotide sequence: TGTGCCAGCAGCTTGGCGCCCTCAGGCTCTGGAAACACCATATATTTT. Protein: CASSLAPSGSGNTIYF.

Ten or more counts support this clonotype. This chain connects TRBV11-1 to TRBJ2-1; perhaps TRBD2 as D (6 bases). The V gene lost 0 bases and the J gene lost 10 bases, with 13 bases spanning the gap. Germline-derived CDR1 and CDR2 are SGHAT and FQDESV (reference sequence). This CDR3 spans 14 amino acids. As DNA, the CDR3 is TGTGCCAGCAGCTTAGCCCGTGGGAGCGGGGAGCAGTTCTTC. This sequence encodes CASSLARGSGEQFF. Together with reference TRBV11-1 and TRBJ2-1, the CDR3 gives the full variable domain: EAEVAQSPRYKITEKSQAVAFWCDPISGHATLYWYRQILGQGPELLVQFQDESVVDDSQLPKDRFSAERLKGVDSTLKIQPAELGDSAMYLCASSLARGSGEQFFGPGTRLTVL.

This clonotype appeared many times. The chain employs TRBV5-1 and TRBJ1-1; 8 bases agree with TRBD1. The CDR3 spans 15 residues. With 1 base clipped from V and 5 bases from J, the junction kept 7 bases outside the gene matches. CDR1 is SGHRS and CDR2 is YFSETQ in the germline V gene. CDR3 DNA: TGCGCCAGCAGCTTGACCGGGACAGGCGGTACTGAAGCTTTCTTT. Amino acids: CASSLTGTGGTEAFF.

The sample holds many counts of this clonotype. This rearrangement joins TRBV12-3 or TRBV12-4 to TRBJ2-2, with unresolved D. The CDR3 spans 14 residues. The V gene lost 7 bases and the J gene lost 5 bases, with 14 bases spanning the gap. CDR3 bases: TGTGCCAGCAATATTCCGGGTTGGACCGGGGAGCTGTTTTTT. This sequence encodes CASNIPGWTGELFF.

At least ten counts were recorded for this clonotype. The V and J genes are TRBV20-1 and TRBJ2-2; D is unresolved. Germline CDR1 DFQATT, CDR2 SNEGSKA (reference sequence). The CDR3 extends over 13 amino acids. V gave up 2 bases and J gave up 3 bases, with 7 bases separating them. The CDR3 here is CSARSVHTGELFF. The CDR3 DNA is TGCAGTGCTAGATCGGTCCACACCGGGGAGCTGTTTTTT.

The chain carries TRBV6-2 or TRBV6-3 and TRBJ2-3; D remains ambiguous. The CDR3 spans 9 residues. Trimming pared 6 bases from V and 8 bases from J, leaving 3 bases between. CDR1 and CDR2 (germline): MNHEY, SVGEGT. The CDR3 protein is CASRGTQYF. CDR3 coding DNA: TGTGCCAGCAGAGGTACGCAGTATTTT.

This clonotype has ten or more counts. V is TRBV29-1 and J is TRBJ2-1, with a tentative D call TRBD1 (6 bases). The CDR3 covers 12 residues. Germline values: CDR1 SQVTM, CDR2 ANQGSEA. With 7 bases removed from V and 5 bases from J, the gap between germline ends came to 12 bases. The CDR3 DNA reads as TGCAGCGCACAGGGTCAGAACAATGAGCAGTTCTTC. Translation: CSAQGQNNEQFF.

This clonotype was detected many times. The chain links TRBV6-1 to TRBJ2-2; tentative D call: TRBD2 (6 bases). Germline V gives CDR1 MNHNS, CDR2 SASEGT. The V and J ends lost 4 bases and 3 bases respectively, with 12 bases between them. The CDR3 spans 15 residues. CDR3 loop: CASSGFGGDTGELFF. CDR3 DNA: TGTGCCAGCAGTGGCTTTGGCGGGGACACCGGGGAGCTGTTTTTT.

There are many counts of this clonotype. The V gene is TRBV20-1, the J gene TRBJ1-1, with TRBD1 as a possible D gene (5 bases). The CDR3 runs to 12 residues. CDR1 DFQATT and CDR2 SNEGSKA come from the germline V gene (reference sequence). Trimming removed 7 bases at V and 1 base at J, with 10 bases between. The CDR3 DNA follows: TGCAGTGTAACCCAGGGGAACACTGAAGCTTTCTTT. Protein: CSVTQGNTEAFF.

This clonotype was observed at least ten times. V gene TRBV12-3 or TRBV12-4 combines with J gene TRBJ2-2, with D perhaps TRBD2 (5 bases). Trimming took off 7 bases at V and 5 bases at J, with 8 bases between the two ends. The CDR3 loop spans 12 amino acids. This chain's CDR3 is CASMGATGELFF. DNA for the CDR3: TGTGCCAGCATGGGAGCTACCGGGGAGCTGTTTTTT.

This clonotype came up once. A much larger clonotype is one base distant, so this may be a read error. Here the CDR3 DNA reads TGTGCCAGCAGACCCGGGGAATCTTTCCGTGGCTACACCTTC. Its translation is CASRPGESFRGYTF. J is TRBJ1-2 and V is TRBV12-3 or TRBV12-4; no clear D. This CDR3 region has 14 residues. V was clipped by 6 bases and J by 7 bases, with 18 bases between them.

This clonotype was detected only a few times. The genes are TRBV7-9 and TRBJ2-2, with 7 bases lining up with TRBD1. Trimming took 5 bases from V and 4 from J; bases not matched to a gene: 10. Germline-derived CDR1 and CDR2 are SEHNR and FQNEAQ (reference sequence). This CDR3 comprises 16 residues. This CDR3 reads CASSTGDRDITGELFF. The CDR3 nucleotides read TGTGCCAGCAGCACCGGGGACAGAGATATCACCGGGGAGCTGTTTTTT.

This clonotype was seen at least ten times. The rearrangement links TRBV20-1 to TRBJ1-1; D gene uncertain. The ends were cut back, 6 bases at V and 2 bases at J, with 10 bases in the middle. CDR3 size: 12 residues. From germline, CDR1 is DFQATT and CDR2 SNEGSKA (reference sequence). Here the CDR3 DNA reads TGCAGTGCCAACGGGCCCAACACTGAAGCTTTCTTT. Translated: CSANGPNTEAFF.

This clonotype was seen a few times. The chain uses TRBV5-1 and TRBJ1-5; D is unresolved. The CDR3 totals 13 residues. Deletions cut 2 bases from V and 9 bases from J, with 12 bases between. The V gene's germline CDR1 is SGHRS and CDR2 YFSETQ. The CDR3 spells CASSFASEGPQHF. The CDR3 nucleotides read TGCGCCAGCAGCTTCGCTTCGGAGGGGCCCCAGCATTTT.